Given below is one TCR beta chain in context. Its antigen remains unidentified. The sample comes from a study of cytomegalovirus exposure and HLA in healthy donors. Findings and limits, study-wide: Later analysis placed DRB1 highest and HLA-C lowest in TCR association rates, which differed by HLA locus. In a later analysis, HLA-associated TCR beta chains were more clonally expanded than equally common others.

CDR1 and CDR2 (germline): SGHNT, YENEEA. With V trimmed by 0 bases and J by 4 bases, 4 bases remained unmatched. This CDR3 comprises 15 residues. PCR used 60 Vbeta primers and 13 Jbeta primers. This table comes from immunoSEQ multiplex PCR, and its TCRdb copy is limited to in-frame clones, with some not included. Of some 180,000 clones in the sample, nearly 80% were seen once. The source is a female donor in good health and CMV-seronegative. The chain uses TRBV11-3 and TRBJ2-3; 7 positions agree with TRBD1. What was sequenced was PBMCs. The CDR3 region has the DNA TGTGCCAGCAGCTTAGATCAGGGGGTGGCAGATACGCAGTATTTT. It codes for CASSLDQGVADTQYF.